These 20 T cell receptor beta chains were all obtained from the same sample, sequenced in a study of T cells expressing NK-cell markers. TCRdb reanalyzed the 5' RACE reads and collapses them to one entry per CDR3 protein, without DNA. This sample lists 550,000 to 600,000 distinct CDR3 sequences; its ten largest clones have roughly 3.6%. The sample was blood T cells: a sorted CD56 or NKG2C T cell subset, CD4+ or CD8+ T cells, or bulk PBMC T cells (not recorded which). These receptors were collected from a man in his late teens or twenties in good health.

This chain joins TRBV29-1 and TRBJ2-2. This CDR3 spans 13 amino acids. From germline, CDR1 is SQVTM and CDR2 ANQGSEA. The CDR3 here is CSVFFSRPGELFF.

The chain is built from TRBV29-1 and TRBJ2-1; TCRdb calls TRBD2, which cannot be checked without DNA. CDR1 is SQVTM and CDR2 is ANQGSEA in the germline V gene. The CDR3 has 16 residues. This chain's CDR3 is CSVASASGVSYNEQFF.

The chain carries TRBV5-1 and TRBJ1-3. Per the germline V gene, CDR1 is SGHRS and CDR2 is YFSETQ. The CDR3 is made up of 14 amino acids. CDR3 region: CASSLDATGNTIYF.

This rearrangement joins TRBV4-2 to TRBJ2-1; the TRBD1 assignment by TCRdb is unverifiable without DNA. Germline CDR1 is LGHNA and CDR2 is YNFKEQ. This CDR3 comprises 18 residues. CDR3 sequence: CASSHEVWGSSAYNEQFF.

The rearrangement uses TRBV3-1 and TRBJ1-1; TCRdb names TRBD1, which stays unverified in the absence of DNA. CDR1 and CDR2 from the germline V gene are LGHDT and YNNKEL (reference sequence). This CDR3 spans 13 amino acids. CDR3 sequence reads: CASSGQGPFEAFF.

The chain uses TRBV9 and TRBJ2-5; TCRdb selects TRBD1, and the lack of DNA leaves this call unchecked. The CDR3 has 15 amino acids. The germline V gene encodes CDR1 SGDLS and CDR2 YYNGEE. This CDR3 is CASSPRPDSQETQYF.

This rearrangement joins TRBV20-1 to TRBJ2-1; TCRdb's D gene call, TRBD1, goes unchecked for lack of DNA. Germline V gene sequence: CDR1 DFQATT, CDR2 SNEGSKA (reference sequence). CDR3 length: 13 residues. CDR3 sequence: CSARTERGNEQFF.

This rearrangement joins TRBV25-1 to TRBJ2-6; there is no DNA to check the TCRdb D call of TRBD1. The germline gives CDR1 MGHDK, CDR2 SYGVNS. The CDR3 loop spans 16 amino acids. This CDR3 reads CASSEGDSIWANVLTF. Variable domain in full (rest from reference TRBV25-1 and TRBJ2-6): EADIYQTPRYLVIGTGKKITLECSQTMGHDKMYWYQQDPGMELHLIHYSYGVNSTEKGDLSSESTVSRIRTEHFPLTLESARPSHTSQYLCASSEGDSIWANVLTFGAGSRLTVL.

The genes are TRBV2 and TRBJ2-3; TCRdb proposes TRBD1, but this gene call is untestable without DNA. From germline, CDR1 is SNHLY and CDR2 FYNNEI. This CDR3 spans 14 amino acids. This chain's CDR3 is CAIRRDRVTDTQYF.

CDR3 in amino acids: CASSQVFGGTDTQYF. This sequence joins TRBV4-3 and TRBJ2-3; with no DNA, the TCRdb D assignment of TRBD2 cannot be verified. In germline, CDR1 is LGHNA, CDR2 YSLEER. The CDR3 spans 15 residues.

The CDR3 spells CSVTKSYEQYF. J is TRBJ2-7 and V is TRBV29-1. The length of the CDR3 is 11 residues. Germline lookup yields CDR1 SQVTM and CDR2 ANQGSEA.

The rearrangement uses TRBV20-1 and TRBJ2-1; TCRdb's assignment of TRBD2 cannot be checked, as there is no DNA. Germline values: CDR1 DFQATT, CDR2 SNEGSKA (reference sequence). The CDR3 contains 14 residues. The CDR3: CSAMATRGLAEQFF.

The chain combines TRBV7-7 with TRBJ2-1; absent DNA, TCRdb's TRBD2 call cannot be checked. Per the germline V gene, CDR1 is SSHAT and CDR2 is FNYEAQ (reference sequence). The length of the CDR3 is 15 residues. This CDR3 reads CASSRTSGITGEQFF.

This chain links TRBV28 with TRBJ2-7; TCRdb's D call, TRBD1, is unchecked because there is no DNA. The germline V gene encodes CDR1 MDHEN and CDR2 SYDVKM. The CDR3 contains 14 residues. The CDR3: CATLVQGTPTEQYF.

The CDR3 sequence is CASSEQGLGGTQYF. This sequence joins TRBV2 and TRBJ2-3; TCRdb indicates TRBD2, and absent DNA this call remains unverified. There are 14 residues in the CDR3. Germline CDR1 reads SNHLY; CDR2 reads FYNNEI.

This chain uses TRBV7-9 with TRBJ2-2; TCRdb names TRBD1, which stays unverified in the absence of DNA. From germline, CDR1 is SEHNR and CDR2 FQNEAQ (reference sequence). This CDR3 contains 14 residues. The chain's CDR3 is CASSSLEGAGELFF.

V is TRBV19 and J is TRBJ1-2; there is no DNA to check the TCRdb D call of TRBD1. Germline V gene lookup returns CDR1 LNHDA and CDR2 SQIVND (reference sequence). This CDR3 comprises 14 residues. CDR3 in amino acids: CASSPRTGGGGYTF.

J is TRBJ2-2 and V is TRBV6-5; TCRdb picks TRBD2, but there is no DNA to check that call. CDR1 is MNHEY and CDR2 is SVGAGI in the germline V gene. The CDR3 totals 17 residues. CDR3 region: CASSYTPAGPGAGELFF.

The chain combines TRBV11-2 with TRBJ2-4; TCRdb selects TRBD2, and the lack of DNA leaves this call unchecked. Germline V gene sequence: CDR1 SGHAT, CDR2 FQNNGV. The CDR3 covers 12 residues. The CDR3 sequence: CASSSGGDIQYF.

This sequence joins TRBV10-3 and TRBJ2-3. Germline V lookup: CDR1 ENHRY, CDR2 SYGVKD. The CDR3 extends over 11 amino acids. This CDR3 reads CATLVADTQYF.